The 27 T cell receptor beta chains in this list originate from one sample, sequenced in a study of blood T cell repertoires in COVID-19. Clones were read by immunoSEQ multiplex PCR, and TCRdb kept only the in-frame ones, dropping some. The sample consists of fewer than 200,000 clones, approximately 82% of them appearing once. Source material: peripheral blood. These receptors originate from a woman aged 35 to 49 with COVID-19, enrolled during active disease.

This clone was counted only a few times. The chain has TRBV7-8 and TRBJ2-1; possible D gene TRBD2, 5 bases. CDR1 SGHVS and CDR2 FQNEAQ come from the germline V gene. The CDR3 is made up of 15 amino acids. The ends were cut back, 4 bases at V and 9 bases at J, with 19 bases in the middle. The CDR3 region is CASSSLDSMSGEQFF. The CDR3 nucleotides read TGTGCCAGCAGCTCTTTGGACTCTATGTCGGGTGAGCAGTTCTTC.

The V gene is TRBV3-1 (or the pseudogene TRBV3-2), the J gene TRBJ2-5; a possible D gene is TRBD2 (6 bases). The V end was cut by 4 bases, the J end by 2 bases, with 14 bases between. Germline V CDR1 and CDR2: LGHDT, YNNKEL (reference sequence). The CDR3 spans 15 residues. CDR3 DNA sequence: TGTGCCAGCAGCCGCGGACTACATTATCAAGAGACCCAGTACTTC. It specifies CASSRGLHYQETQYF.

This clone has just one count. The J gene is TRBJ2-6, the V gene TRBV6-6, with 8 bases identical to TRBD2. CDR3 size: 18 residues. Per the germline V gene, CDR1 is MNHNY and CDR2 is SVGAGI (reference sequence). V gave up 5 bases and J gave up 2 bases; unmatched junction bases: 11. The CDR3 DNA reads TGTGCCAGCAGTCCAGCGGGAGTAGCCAGCGCTGGGGCCAACGTCCTGACTTTC. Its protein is CASSPAGVASAGANVLTF.

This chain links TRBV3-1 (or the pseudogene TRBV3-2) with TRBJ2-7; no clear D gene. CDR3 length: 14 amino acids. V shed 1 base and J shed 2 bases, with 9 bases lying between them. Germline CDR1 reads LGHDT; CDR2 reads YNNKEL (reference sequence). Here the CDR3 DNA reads TGTGCCAGCAGCCAAGGCGCAGGTCCCTACGAGCAGTACTTC. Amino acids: CASSQGAGPYEQYF.

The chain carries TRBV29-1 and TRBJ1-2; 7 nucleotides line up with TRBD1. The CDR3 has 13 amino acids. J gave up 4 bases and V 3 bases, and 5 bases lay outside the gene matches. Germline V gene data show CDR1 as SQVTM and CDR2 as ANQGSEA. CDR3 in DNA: TGCAGCGTTGACCGACAGGGCATCTATGGCTACACCTTC. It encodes CSVDRQGIYGYTF.

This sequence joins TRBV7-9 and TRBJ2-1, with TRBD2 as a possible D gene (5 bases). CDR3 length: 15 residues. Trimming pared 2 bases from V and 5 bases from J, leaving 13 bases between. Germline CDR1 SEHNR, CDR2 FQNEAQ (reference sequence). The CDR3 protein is CASSLMTTRHNEQFF. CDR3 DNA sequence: TGTGCCAGCAGCTTAATGACTACCCGACACAATGAGCAGTTCTTC.

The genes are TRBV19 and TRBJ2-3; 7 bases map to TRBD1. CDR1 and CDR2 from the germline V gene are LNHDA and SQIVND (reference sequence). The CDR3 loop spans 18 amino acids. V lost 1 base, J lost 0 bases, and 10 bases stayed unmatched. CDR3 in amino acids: CASSIGRQGKTSTDTQYF. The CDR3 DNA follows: TGTGCCAGTAGTATAGGAAGACAGGGCAAAACTAGCACAGATACGCAGTATTTT.

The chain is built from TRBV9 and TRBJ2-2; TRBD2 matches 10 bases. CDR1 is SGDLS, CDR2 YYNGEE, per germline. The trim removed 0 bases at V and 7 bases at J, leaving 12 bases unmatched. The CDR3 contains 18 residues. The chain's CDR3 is CASSVEGLAGVMGGELFF. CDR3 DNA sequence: TGTGCCAGCAGCGTAGAAGGGCTAGCGGGAGTGATGGGCGGGGAGCTGTTTTTT.

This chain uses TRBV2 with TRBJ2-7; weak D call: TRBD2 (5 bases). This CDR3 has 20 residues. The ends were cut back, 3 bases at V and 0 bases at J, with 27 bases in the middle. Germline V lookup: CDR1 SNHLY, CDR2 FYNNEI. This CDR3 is CASSEGFGRASSKSSYEQYF. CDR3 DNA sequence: TGTGCCAGCAGTGAGGGTTTCGGGCGGGCGTCCTCCAAAAGCTCCTACGAGCAGTACTTC.

CDR3 DNA sequence: TGTGCCAGTAGTATGGCCGGGACTAGCGGGGGCAATGAGCAGTTCTTC. Protein product: CASSMAGTSGGNEQFF. The rearrangement uses TRBV19 and TRBJ2-1; 14 bases fit TRBD2. The V gene's germline CDR1 is LNHDA and CDR2 SQIVND (reference sequence). This CDR3 has 16 residues. With 3 bases clipped from V and 6 bases from J, the junction kept 4 bases outside the gene matches.

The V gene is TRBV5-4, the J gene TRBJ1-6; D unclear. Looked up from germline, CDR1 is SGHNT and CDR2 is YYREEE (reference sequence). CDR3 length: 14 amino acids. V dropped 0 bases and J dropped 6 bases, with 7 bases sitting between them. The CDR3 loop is CASSLGRANSPLHF. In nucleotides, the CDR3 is TGTGCCAGCAGCTTGGGTAGAGCTAATTCACCCCTCCACTTT.

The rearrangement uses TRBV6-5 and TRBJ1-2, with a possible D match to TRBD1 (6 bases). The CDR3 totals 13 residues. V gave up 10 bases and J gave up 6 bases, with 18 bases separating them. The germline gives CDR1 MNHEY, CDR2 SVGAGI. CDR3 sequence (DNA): TGTGCCACCGAGACCACAGGGATTGATGGCTACACCTTC. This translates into CATETTGIDGYTF.

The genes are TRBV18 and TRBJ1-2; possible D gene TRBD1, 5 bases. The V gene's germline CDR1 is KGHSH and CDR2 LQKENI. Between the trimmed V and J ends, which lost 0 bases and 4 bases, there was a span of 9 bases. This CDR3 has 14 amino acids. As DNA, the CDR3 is TGTGCCAGCTCACCACCGAGGGGAGGCTATGGCTACACCTTC. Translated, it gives CASSPPRGGYGYTF.

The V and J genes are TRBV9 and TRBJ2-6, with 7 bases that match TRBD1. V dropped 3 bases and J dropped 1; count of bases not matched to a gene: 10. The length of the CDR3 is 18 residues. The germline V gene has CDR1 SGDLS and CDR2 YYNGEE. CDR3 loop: CASSDWTGPLSGANVLTF. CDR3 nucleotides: TGTGCCAGCAGCGATTGGACAGGACCTCTATCTGGGGCCAACGTCCTGACTTTC.

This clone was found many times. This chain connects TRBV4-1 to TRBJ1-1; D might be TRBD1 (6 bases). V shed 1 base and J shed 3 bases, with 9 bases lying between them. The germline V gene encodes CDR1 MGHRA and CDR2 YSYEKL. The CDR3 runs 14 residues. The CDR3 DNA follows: TGCGCCAGCAGCCAAGTATACAGGGACACTGAAGCTTTCTTT. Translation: CASSQVYRDTEAFF.

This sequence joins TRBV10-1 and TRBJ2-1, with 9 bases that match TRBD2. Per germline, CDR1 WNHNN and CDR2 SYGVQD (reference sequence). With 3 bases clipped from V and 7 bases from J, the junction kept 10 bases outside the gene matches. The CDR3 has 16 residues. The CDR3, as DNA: TGCGCCAGCAGTGAAGGTTGGCTAGCGGGATCAAATGAGCAGTTCTTC. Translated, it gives CASSEGWLAGSNEQFF.

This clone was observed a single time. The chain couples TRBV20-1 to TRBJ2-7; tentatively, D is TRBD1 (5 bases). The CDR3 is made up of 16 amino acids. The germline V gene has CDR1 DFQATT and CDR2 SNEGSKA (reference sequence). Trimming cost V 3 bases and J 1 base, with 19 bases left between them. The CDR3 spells CSASGLAGRVSYEQYF. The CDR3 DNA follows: TGCAGTGCTAGTGGGCTTGCCGGCAGGGTGTCCTACGAGCAGTACTTC.

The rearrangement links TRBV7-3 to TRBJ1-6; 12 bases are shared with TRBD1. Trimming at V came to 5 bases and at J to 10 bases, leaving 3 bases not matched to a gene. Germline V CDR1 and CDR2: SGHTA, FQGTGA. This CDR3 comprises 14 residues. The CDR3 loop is CASSRGTGGSPLHF. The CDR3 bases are TGTGCCAGCAGCCGCGGGACAGGGGGCTCACCCCTCCACTTT.

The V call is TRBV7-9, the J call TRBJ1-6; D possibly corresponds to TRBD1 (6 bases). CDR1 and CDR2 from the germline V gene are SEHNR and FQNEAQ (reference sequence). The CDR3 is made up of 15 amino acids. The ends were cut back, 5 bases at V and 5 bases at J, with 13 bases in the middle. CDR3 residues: CASSQGTLDNSPLHF. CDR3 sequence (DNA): TGTGCCAGCAGCCAAGGGACATTGGATAATTCACCCCTCCACTTT.

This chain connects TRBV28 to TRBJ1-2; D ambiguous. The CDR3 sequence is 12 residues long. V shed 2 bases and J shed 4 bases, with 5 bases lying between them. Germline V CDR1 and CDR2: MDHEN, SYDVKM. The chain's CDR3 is CASSLASYGYTF. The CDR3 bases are TGTGCCAGCAGTTTAGCCAGCTATGGCTACACCTTC.

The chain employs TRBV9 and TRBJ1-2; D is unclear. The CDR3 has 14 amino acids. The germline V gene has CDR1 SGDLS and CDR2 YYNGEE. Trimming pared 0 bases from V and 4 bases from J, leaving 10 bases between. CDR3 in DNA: TGTGCCAGCAGCGTAGATGCCGGACTCTATGGCTACACCTTC. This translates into CASSVDAGLYGYTF.

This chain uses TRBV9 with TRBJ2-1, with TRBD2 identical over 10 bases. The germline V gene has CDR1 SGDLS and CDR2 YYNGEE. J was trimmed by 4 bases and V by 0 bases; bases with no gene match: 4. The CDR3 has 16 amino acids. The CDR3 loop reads CASSVGRTSGYNEQFF. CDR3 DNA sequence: TGTGCCAGCAGCGTAGGAAGGACTAGCGGTTACAATGAGCAGTTCTTC.

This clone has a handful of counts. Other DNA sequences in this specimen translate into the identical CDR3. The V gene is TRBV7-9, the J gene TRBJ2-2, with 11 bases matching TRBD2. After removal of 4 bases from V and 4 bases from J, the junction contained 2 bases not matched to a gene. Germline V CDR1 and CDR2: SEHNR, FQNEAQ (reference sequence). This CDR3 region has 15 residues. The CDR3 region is CASSSLAGGTGELFF. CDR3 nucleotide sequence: TGTGCCAGCAGCTCTCTAGCGGGGGGCACCGGGGAGCTGTTTTTT.

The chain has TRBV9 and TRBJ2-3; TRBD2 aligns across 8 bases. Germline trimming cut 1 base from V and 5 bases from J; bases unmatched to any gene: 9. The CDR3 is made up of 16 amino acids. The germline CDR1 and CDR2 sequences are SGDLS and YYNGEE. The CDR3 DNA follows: TGTGCCAGCAGCGTACTCCCGGCCGGGGGGGTAGATACGCAGTATTTT. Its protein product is CASSVLPAGGVDTQYF.

CDR3: CASSFPRSTNEKLFF. The CDR3 DNA follows: TGTGCCAGCAGTTTCCCCAGGTCAACTAATGAAAAACTGTTTTTT. The gene calls are TRBV28 and TRBJ1-4; D gene unclear. From germline, CDR1 is MDHEN and CDR2 SYDVKM. The CDR3 is 15 residues long. V lost 3 bases and J lost 0, with 8 bases in between.

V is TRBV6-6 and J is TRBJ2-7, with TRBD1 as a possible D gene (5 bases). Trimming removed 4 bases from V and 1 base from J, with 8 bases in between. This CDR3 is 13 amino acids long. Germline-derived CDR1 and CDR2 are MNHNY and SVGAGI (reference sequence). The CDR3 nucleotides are TGTGCCAGCAGTTCCCAGGGTTCCTACGAGCAGTACGTC. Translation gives CASSSQGSYEQYV.

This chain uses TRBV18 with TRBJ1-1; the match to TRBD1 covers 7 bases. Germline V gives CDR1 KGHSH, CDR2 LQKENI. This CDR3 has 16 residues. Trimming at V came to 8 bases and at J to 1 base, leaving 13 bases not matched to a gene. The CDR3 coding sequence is TGTGCCAGCACCGACCCGGGACAGCCGAAGAACACTGAAGCTTTCTTT. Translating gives CASTDPGQPKNTEAFF.